This T cell receptor beta chain was identified in a study of early T cells in non-severe SARS-CoV-2 infection. Study context: Chains were not paired, and sequencing was done on bulk RNA from unsorted whole blood. Study-wide results and caveats: Private and CD4 specificities were missed by VDJdb matching, skewed to anti-spike CD8.

Individual cDNA molecules were tagged with unique molecular identifiers, the study reported. TCRdb re-called the 5' RACE reads with MiXCR, one entry per CDR3 protein. The sample shows more than 35,000 distinct CDR3 sequences, roughly 5.3% of them seen only once. The junction had 3 bases not matched to a gene; V was cut back by 0 bases and J by 4 bases. Germline V gene data show CDR1 as LGHNA and CDR2 as YNFKEQ. The length of the CDR3 is 15 residues. As for this clonotype: Its antigen is currently unknown.

The V and J genes are TRBV4-2 and TRBJ2-7, with TRBD1 identical over 10 bases. Sequences were obtained from whole blood. This clonotype was sampled from an adult who was a healthcare worker with PCR-confirmed SARS-CoV-2 infection or an uninfected control (not recorded which). CDR3 sequence (DNA): TGTGCCAGCAGCCAAGAGGGACAGGGGTTGTACGAGCAGTACTTC. Encoded protein: CASSQEGQGLYEQYF.